Reported below is one T cell receptor beta chain. Its antigen is unidentified. This sample was included in a study of shared clonotypes between healthy human individuals. Each subset's genomic DNA was shared equally among a number of immunoSEQ plates. TCRdb's copy holds only in-frame clones and misses some; the assay was immunoSEQ multiplex PCR. The sample shows some 2,000,000 clones, around 95% of them seen only once. Whole-study findings and limits: The sole specimen, blood, was sampled, and tissue repertoires likely differ. It was observed that roughly 5.5% of naive CD4 clonotypes were shared across several donors. Non-shared clonotypes had lower generation probabilities than clonotypes shared by all four sorted-subset donors.

Specimen: naive CD4+ T cells sorted from blood. Subset described: CD45RA+ positively selected. The origin of this receptor is a man aged 18 to 29 in good health.

The CDR3 nucleotides are TGTGCCAGCAGTTTTCTAGGGGGGTTTTATCAGCCCCAGCATTTT. Encoded protein: CASSFLGGFYQPQHF. V usage is TRBV28 and J usage is TRBJ1-5; D possibly corresponds to TRBD1 (6 bases). In germline, CDR1 is MDHEN, CDR2 SYDVKM. There are 15 residues in the CDR3. The ends were cut back, 3 bases at V and 5 bases at J, with 14 bases in the middle.